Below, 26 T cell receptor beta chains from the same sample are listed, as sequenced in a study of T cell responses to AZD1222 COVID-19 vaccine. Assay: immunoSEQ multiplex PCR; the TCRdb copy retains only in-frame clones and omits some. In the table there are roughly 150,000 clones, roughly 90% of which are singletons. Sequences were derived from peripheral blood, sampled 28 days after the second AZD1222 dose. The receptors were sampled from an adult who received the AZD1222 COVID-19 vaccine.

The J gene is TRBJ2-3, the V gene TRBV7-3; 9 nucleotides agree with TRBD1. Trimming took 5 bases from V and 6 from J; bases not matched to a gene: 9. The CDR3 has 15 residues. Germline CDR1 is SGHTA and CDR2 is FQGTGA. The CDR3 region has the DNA TGTGCCAGCAGCCCAAGCGGGACAGGGTTGGATACGCAGTATTTT. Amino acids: CASSPSGTGLDTQYF.

The CDR3 DNA is TGTGCCAGCAGATACAGGGGGAAATTCTCCTACGAGCAGTACTTC. Translation gives CASRYRGKFSYEQYF. The genes are TRBV6-2 or TRBV6-3 and TRBJ2-7, with 8 bases matching TRBD1. The trim removed 6 bases at V and 0 bases at J, leaving 7 bases unmatched. Germline V gene sequence: CDR1 MNHEY, CDR2 SVGEGT. CDR3 length: 15 amino acids.

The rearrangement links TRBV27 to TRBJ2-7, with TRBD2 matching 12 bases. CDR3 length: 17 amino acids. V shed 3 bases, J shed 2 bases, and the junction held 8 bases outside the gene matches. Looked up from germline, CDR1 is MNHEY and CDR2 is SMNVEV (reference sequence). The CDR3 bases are TGTGCCAGCAGTTTCCCTCCTAGCGGGAGGGGAGCCTACGAGCAGTACTTC. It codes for CASSFPPSGRGAYEQYF.

The CDR3 reads CASSSRQGTYEQYF. CDR3 coding DNA: TGTGCCAGCAGCTCCCGACAGGGGACCTACGAGCAGTACTTC. The chain carries TRBV7-2 and TRBJ2-7, with 8 bases matching TRBD1. Germline trimming cut 4 bases from V and 2 bases from J; bases unmatched to any gene: 4. The CDR3 sequence is 14 residues long. CDR1 and CDR2 (germline): SGHTA, FQGNSA.

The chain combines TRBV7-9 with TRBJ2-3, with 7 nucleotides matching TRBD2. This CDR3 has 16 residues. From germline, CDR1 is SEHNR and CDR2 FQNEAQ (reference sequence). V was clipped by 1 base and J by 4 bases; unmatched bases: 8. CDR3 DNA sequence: TGTGCCAGCAGCTTAGTTTTGTCTAGCGGAGCAGATACGCAGTATTTT. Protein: CASSLVLSSGADTQYF.

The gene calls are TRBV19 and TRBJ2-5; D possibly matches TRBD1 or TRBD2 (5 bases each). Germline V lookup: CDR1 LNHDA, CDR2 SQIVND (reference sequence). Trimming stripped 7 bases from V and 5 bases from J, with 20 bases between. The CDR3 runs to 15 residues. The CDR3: CASTSGTAPRETQYF. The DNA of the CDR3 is TGTGCCAGTACCTCCGGGACCGCTCCTCGGGAGACCCAGTACTTC.

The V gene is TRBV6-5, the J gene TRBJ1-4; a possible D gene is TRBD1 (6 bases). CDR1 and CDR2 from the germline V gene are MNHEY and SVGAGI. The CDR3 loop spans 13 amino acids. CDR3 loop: CGAGGPYSEKLFF. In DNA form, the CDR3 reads TGTGGGGCTGGGGGGCCCTACAGTGAAAAACTGTTTTTT.

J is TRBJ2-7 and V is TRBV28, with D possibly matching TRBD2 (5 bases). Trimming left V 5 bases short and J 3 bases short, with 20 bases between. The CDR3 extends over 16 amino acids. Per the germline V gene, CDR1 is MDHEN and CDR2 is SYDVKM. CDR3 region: CASSGLGGPLSYEQYF. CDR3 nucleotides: TGTGCCAGCAGTGGACTTGGTGGGCCTCTGAGCTACGAGCAGTACTTC.

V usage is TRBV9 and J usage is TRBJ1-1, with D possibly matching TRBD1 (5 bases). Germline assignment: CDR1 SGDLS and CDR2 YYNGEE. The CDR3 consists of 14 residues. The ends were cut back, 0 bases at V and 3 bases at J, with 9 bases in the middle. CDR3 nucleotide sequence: TGTGCCAGCAGCGTAGCCCCAGGGCACACTGAAGCTTTCTTT. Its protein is CASSVAPGHTEAFF.

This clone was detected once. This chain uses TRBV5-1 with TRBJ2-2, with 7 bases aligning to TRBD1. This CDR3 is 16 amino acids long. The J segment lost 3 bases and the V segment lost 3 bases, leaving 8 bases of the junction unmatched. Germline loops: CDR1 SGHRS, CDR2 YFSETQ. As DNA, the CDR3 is TGCGCCAGCAGCTCCCGCCGACAGGGAGACACCGGGGAGCTGTTTTTT. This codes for CASSSRRQGDTGELFF.

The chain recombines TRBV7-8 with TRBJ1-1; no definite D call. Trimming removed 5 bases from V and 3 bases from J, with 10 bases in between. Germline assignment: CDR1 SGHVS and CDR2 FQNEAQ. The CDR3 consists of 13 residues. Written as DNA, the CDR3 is TGTGCCAGCAGCCGTGGACGCCACACTGAAGCTTTCTTT. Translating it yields CASSRGRHTEAFF.

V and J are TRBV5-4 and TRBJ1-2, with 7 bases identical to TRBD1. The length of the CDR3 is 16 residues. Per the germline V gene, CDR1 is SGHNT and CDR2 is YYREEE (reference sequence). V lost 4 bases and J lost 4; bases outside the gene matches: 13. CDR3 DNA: TGTGCCAGCAGCGTAGCCAACAGGGGCCGCTCCTATGGCTACACCTTC. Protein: CASSVANRGRSYGYTF.

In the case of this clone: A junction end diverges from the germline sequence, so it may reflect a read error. The chain's CDR3 is CASSQDGRKNF. CDR3 DNA: TGTGCCAGCAGCCAAGACGGGAGAAAGAACTTC. The genes are TRBV3-1 (or the pseudogene TRBV3-2) and TRBJ2-7, with TRBD2 as a possible D gene (6 bases). Germline V lookup: CDR1 LGHDT, CDR2 YNNKEL (reference sequence). This CDR3 is built from 11 residues.

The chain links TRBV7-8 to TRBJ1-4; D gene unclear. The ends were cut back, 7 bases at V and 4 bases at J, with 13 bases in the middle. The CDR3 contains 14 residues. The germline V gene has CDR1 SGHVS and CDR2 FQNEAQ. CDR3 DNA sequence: TGTGCCAGCACCTCTAGAGTGGGTAATGAAAAACTGTTTTTT. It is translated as CASTSRVGNEKLFF.

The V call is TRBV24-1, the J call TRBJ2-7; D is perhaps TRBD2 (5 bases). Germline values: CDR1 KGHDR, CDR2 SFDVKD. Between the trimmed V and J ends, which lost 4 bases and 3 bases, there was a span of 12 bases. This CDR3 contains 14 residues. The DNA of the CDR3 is TGTGCCACCAGTGACCCATCCGAGGGCTACGAGCAGTACTTC. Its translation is CATSDPSEGYEQYF.

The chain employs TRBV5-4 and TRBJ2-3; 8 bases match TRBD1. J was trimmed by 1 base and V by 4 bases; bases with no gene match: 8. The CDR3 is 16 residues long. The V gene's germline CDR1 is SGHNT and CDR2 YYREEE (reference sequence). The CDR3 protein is CASSIRTGPGTDTQYF. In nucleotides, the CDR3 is TGTGCCAGCAGCATCCGGACAGGGCCCGGCACAGATACGCAGTATTTT.

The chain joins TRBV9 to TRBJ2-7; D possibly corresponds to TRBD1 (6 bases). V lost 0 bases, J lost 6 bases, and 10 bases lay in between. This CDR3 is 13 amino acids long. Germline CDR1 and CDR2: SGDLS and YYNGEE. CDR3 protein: CASSVGTATEQYF. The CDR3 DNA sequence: TGTGCCAGCAGCGTAGGGACAGCCACCGAGCAGTACTTC.

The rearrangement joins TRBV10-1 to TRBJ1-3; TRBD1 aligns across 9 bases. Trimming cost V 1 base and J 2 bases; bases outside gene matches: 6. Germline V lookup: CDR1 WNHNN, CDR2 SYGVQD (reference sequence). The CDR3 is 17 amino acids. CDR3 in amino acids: CASSELTRQGAGNTIYF. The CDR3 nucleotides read TGCGCCAGCAGTGAGTTAACCCGACAGGGGGCTGGAAACACCATATATTTT.

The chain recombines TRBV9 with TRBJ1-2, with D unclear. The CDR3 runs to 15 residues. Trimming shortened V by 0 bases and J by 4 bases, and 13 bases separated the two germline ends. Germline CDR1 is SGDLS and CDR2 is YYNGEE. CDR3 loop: CASSVEAKGAYGYTF. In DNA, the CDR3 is TGTGCCAGCAGCGTAGAGGCGAAAGGTGCCTATGGCTACACCTTC.

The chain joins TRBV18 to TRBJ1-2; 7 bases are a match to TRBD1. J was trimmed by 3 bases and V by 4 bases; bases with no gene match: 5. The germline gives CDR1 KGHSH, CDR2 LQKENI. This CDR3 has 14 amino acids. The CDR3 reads CASSLQGIDYGYTF. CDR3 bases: TGTGCCAGCTCACTACAGGGGATTGACTATGGCTACACCTTC.

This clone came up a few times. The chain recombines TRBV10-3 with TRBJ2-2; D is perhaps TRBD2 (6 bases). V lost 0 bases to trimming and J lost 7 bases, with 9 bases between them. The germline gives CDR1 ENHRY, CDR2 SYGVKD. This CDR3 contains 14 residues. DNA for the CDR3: TGTGCCATCAGTGAGTCTACGGGGGACGGGGAGCTGTTTTTT. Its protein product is CAISESTGDGELFF.

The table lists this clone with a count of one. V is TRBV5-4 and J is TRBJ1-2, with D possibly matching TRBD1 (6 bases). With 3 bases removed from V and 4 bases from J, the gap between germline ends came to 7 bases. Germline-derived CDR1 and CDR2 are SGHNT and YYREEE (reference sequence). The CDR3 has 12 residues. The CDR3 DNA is TGTGCCAGCAGCTCGGACAGCTATGGCTACACCTTC. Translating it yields CASSSDSYGYTF.

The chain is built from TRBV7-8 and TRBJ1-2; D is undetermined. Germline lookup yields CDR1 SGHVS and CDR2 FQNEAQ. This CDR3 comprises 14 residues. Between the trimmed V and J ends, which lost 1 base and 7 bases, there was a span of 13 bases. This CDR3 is CASSLEFAPSGYTF. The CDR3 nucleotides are TGTGCCAGCAGCTTAGAGTTTGCACCCAGTGGCTACACCTTC.

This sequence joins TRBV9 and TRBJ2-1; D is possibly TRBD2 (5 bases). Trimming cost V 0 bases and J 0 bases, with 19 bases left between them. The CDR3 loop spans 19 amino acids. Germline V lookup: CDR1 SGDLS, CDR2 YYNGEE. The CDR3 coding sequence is TGTGCCAGCAGCGTAGCTATCATACGGACTTTCAGCTCCTACAATGAGCAGTTCTTC. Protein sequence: CASSVAIIRTFSSYNEQFF.

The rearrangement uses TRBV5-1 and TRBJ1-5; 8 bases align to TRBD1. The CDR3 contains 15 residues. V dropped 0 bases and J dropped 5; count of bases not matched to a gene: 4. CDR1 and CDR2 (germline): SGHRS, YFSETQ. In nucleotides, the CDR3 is TGCGCCAGCAGCTTGGCCCCAGGGGGCGATCAGCCCCAGCATTTT. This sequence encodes CASSLAPGGDQPQHF.

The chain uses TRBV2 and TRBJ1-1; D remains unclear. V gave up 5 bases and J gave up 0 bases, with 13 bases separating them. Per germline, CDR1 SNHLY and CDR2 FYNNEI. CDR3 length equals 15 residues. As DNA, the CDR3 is TGTGCCAGCAGTATACAAGCCCCTATGAACACTGAAGCTTTCTTT. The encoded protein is CASSIQAPMNTEAFF.